Listed below are T cell receptor beta chains from one sample, sequenced in a study of blood T cells in healthy people across ages. Using its own MiXCR run on the 5' RACE reads, TCRdb lists one record per CDR3 protein. The sample lists fewer than 1.5 million distinct CDR3 sequences; roughly 40% were seen once. Sequenced sample: blood. The receptors stem from a young woman in good health. The CDR3 runs from the conserved cysteine through the conserved F or W. The D gene is left open where the match is weak. Only part of the rows carry a size: once, few, many, or a class if the clone is expanded.

j_call d_call clone_size v_call cdr3_aa cdr3_nt
TRBJ2-1 TRBD1 . TRBV9 CASSDRGGWETQFF TGTGCCAGCAGCGACAGGGGCGGTTGGGAGACCCAGTTCTTC
TRBJ2-7 . . TRBV6-1 CASSDRGGVSYEQYF TGTGCCAGCAGTGATCGAGGAGGAGTCTCCTACGAGCAGTACTTC
TRBJ2-5 TRBD2 . TRBV20-1 CSAFTGTSGKETQYF TGCAGTGCTTTTACCGGGACTAGCGGAAAAGAGACCCAGTACTTC
TRBJ2-3 . few TRBV10-3 CAISESPPGSTDTQYF TGTGCCATCAGTGAGTCTCCTCCGGGGAGCACAGATACGCAGTATTTT
TRBJ2-7 . . TRBV7-2 CASSPPYNEQYF TGTGCCAGCAGCCCCCCTTACAATGAGCAGTACTTC
TRBJ1-1 . few TRBV11-2 CASSLGILGTEAFF TGTGCCAGCAGCTTAGGGATCCTGGGGACTGAAGCTTTCTTT
TRBJ1-2 . . TRBV12-3/TRBV12-4 CASSPLGEAAFYGYTF TGTGCCAGCAGCCCACTTGGGGAGGCAGCTTTCTATGGCTACACCTTC
TRBJ2-3 . . TRBV4-1 CASSQEFVAGADTQYF TGCGCCAGCAGCCAAGAGTTCGTCGCTGGCGCAGATACGCAGTATTTT
TRBJ1-5 . . TRBV4-2 CASSQEWAEQPQHF TGTGCCAGCAGCCAAGAGTGGGCGGAACAGCCCCAGCATTTT
TRBJ2-1 TRBD2 . TRBV7-9 CASSLAGTSGRKQFF TGTGCCAGCAGCTTAGCCGGGACTAGCGGGAGGAAGCAGTTCTTC
TRBJ2-7 TRBD1 few TRBV4-1 CASSQEGPTGLYEQYF TGCGCCAGCAGCCAAGAGGGCCCGACAGGGCTTTACGAGCAGTACTTC
TRBJ2-2 TRBD2 . TRBV27 CASSFVGVAGTTGELFF TGTGCCAGCAGTTTTGTGGGGGTAGCGGGGACCACCGGGGAGCTGTTTTTT
TRBJ1-3 . . TRBV10-3 CAISAQGLSGNTIYF TGTGCCATCAGTGCCCAGGGTCTCTCTGGAAACACCATATATTTT
TRBJ2-3 TRBD1 few TRBV13 CASSYTVSADRADTQYF TGTGCCAGCAGCTATACAGTCTCAGCGGACAGGGCAGATACGCAGTATTTT
TRBJ2-3 . . TRBV12-3/TRBV12-4 CASSFPNRIYQYF TGTGCCAGCAGTTTCCCTAACAGGATATATCAGTATTTT
TRBJ2-3 . few TRBV20-1 CSARDLATGILADTQYF TGCAGTGCTAGAGATCTGGCCACTGGGATCCTTGCAGATACGCAGTATTTT
TRBJ2-7 TRBD1 . TRBV27 CASRNPGQLYEQYF TGTGCCAGCAGGAATCCGGGACAGTTATACGAGCAGTACTTC
TRBJ1-5 . . TRBV12-3/TRBV12-4 CASSVRLHQPQHF TGTGCCAGCAGTGTTAGGTTACATCAGCCCCAGCATTTT
TRBJ2-5 . few TRBV19 CASRDTQRETQYF TGTGCCAGTCGGGACACTCAACGAGAGACCCAGTACTTC